A single sample is the source of the 8 T cell receptor beta chains below, sequenced in a study of CD8+ T cells in alopecia areata. The authors extracted RNA and reverse transcribed it into cDNA as the sequencing template. TCRdb keeps only in-frame clones here, not all; method: immunoSEQ multiplex PCR. The sample lists about 200,000 clones, around 50% occurring once. Sequenced sample: CD8+ T cells sorted from blood. These TCRs come from a human donor in good health.

The V call is TRBV4-2, the J call TRBJ1-1; no reliable D call. From germline, CDR1 is LGHNA and CDR2 YNFKEQ. V gave up 1 base and J gave up 1 base, with 7 bases separating them. CDR3 length: 14 residues. The CDR3 sequence is CASSQVAGNTEAFF. DNA for the CDR3: TGTGCCAGCAGCCAAGTTGCAGGGAACACTGAAGCTTTCTTT.

This clone was detected a few times. The chain links TRBV5-6 to TRBJ2-2, with TRBD2 as a possible D gene (5 bases). Germline CDR1 is SGHDT and CDR2 is YYEEEE. The V end lost 2 bases, the J end lost 5 bases, and 10 bases lay between the germline ends. CDR3 size: 14 residues. CDR3 DNA: TGTGCCAGCAGCTTCCCCCGAGGGACCGGGGAGCTGTTTTTT. The encoded protein is CASSFPRGTGELFF.

The V gene is TRBV16, the J gene TRBJ1-1; D gene uncertain. Germline V gives CDR1 KGHSY, CDR2 FQNENV. This CDR3 has 13 residues. V lost 8 bases and J lost 1, with 11 bases in between. The CDR3 sequence: CASRGGWNTEAFF. In nucleotides, the CDR3 is TGTGCCAGCCGGGGAGGGTGGAACACTGAAGCTTTCTTT.

In the case of this clone: Other DNA sequences in this sample translate to the same CDR3. The rearrangement joins TRBV27 to TRBJ2-2; D gene ambiguous. The germline V gene has CDR1 MNHEY and CDR2 SMNVEV (reference sequence). V lost 2 bases to trimming and J lost 5 bases, with 3 bases between them. This CDR3 has 12 amino acids. The CDR3 nucleotides read TGTGCCAGCAGTTTAGGGACCGGGGAGCTGTTTTTT. Translated, it gives CASSLGTGELFF.

A single count supports this clone. The chain has TRBV7-8 and TRBJ2-1; 7 bases line up with TRBD1. Germline V lookup: CDR1 SGHVS, CDR2 FQNEAQ. Trimming took 2 bases from V and 13 from J; bases not matched to a gene: 8. This CDR3 comprises 13 residues. CDR3 nucleotides: TGTGCCAGCAGCTTACCAACCGGGACAGATCAGTTCTTC. This translates into CASSLPTGTDQFF. The variable domain in full, completed from reference TRBV7-8 and TRBJ2-1, reads GAGVSQSPRYKVAKRGQDVALRCDPISGHVSLFWYQQALGQGPEFLTYFQNEAQLDKSGLPSDRFFAERPEGSVSTLKIQRTQQEDSAVYLCASSLPTGTDQFFGPGTRLTVL.

This chain connects TRBV2 to TRBJ2-5; D could derive from TRBD1 or TRBD2 (6 bases each). V dropped 4 bases and J dropped 7 bases, with 10 bases sitting between them. Germline CDR1 reads SNHLY; CDR2 reads FYNNEI. This CDR3 comprises 12 residues. The DNA for the CDR3 is TGTGCCAGCAGTGTTGGAGGGGGGACCCAGTACTTC. Its protein product is CASSVGGGTQYF. Supplemented by reference TRBV2 and TRBJ2-5, the full variable domain reads EPEVTQTPSHQVTQMGQEVILRCVPISNHLYFYWYRQILGQKVEFLVSFYNNEISEKSEIFDDQFSVERPDGSNFTLKIRSTKLEDSAMYFCASSVGGGTQYFGPGTRLLVL.

This clone was seen only once. This chain uses TRBV4-1 with TRBJ2-7; D might be TRBD2 (5 bases). Deletions cut 2 bases from V and 6 bases from J, with 20 bases between. Germline assignment: CDR1 MGHRA and CDR2 YSYEKL. CDR3 length: 16 amino acids. As DNA, the CDR3 is TGCGCCAGCAGCCAATTGATATCCAGGACTTCGGCCGAGCAGTACTTC. This gives the protein CASSQLISRTSAEQYF.

This clone was observed a handful of times. The chain recombines TRBV6-6 with TRBJ1-1; 7 nucleotides line up with TRBD1. Germline lookup yields CDR1 MNHNY and CDR2 SVGAGI (reference sequence). The CDR3 is 16 amino acids. The V gene end was trimmed by 7 bases and the J gene end by 3 bases; junction bases not matched to a gene: 14. The CDR3 loop is CASTQYYRGGDTEAFF. CDR3 sequence (DNA): TGTGCCAGCACCCAGTACTACAGGGGAGGGGACACTGAAGCTTTCTTT.